This T cell receptor (beta chain) was obtained from a study of T cell responses to AZD1222 COVID-19 vaccine. The ends were cut back, 2 bases at V and 6 bases at J, with 8 bases in the middle. Germline CDR1 is GTSNPN and CDR2 is SVGIG (reference sequence). The CDR3 loop spans 11 amino acids. A note on this clone: Antigen: not known. The sample carries other DNA sequences with the same CDR3.

Notes on the study in general: Unmutated variant regions reportedly attract nearly half of all spike-specific TCRs. The sample set comprised mostly white British donors with more females, and clonal diversity was possibly underestimated.

The protocol was immunoSEQ multiplex PCR, while the TCRdb copy is restricted to in-frame clones and leaves out a portion. The sample consists of some 170,000 clones, around nine tenths of them appearing once. The sequenced sample was peripheral blood, obtained 28 days after the second AZD1222 dose. The clonotype was recovered from an adult who received the AZD1222 COVID-19 vaccine. The gene calls are TRBV30 and TRBJ2-7, with D perhaps TRBD1 (6 bases). The CDR3 DNA reads as TGTGCCTGGAGTACAGGGCGCGAGCAGTACTTC. Translating it yields CAWSTGREQYF.